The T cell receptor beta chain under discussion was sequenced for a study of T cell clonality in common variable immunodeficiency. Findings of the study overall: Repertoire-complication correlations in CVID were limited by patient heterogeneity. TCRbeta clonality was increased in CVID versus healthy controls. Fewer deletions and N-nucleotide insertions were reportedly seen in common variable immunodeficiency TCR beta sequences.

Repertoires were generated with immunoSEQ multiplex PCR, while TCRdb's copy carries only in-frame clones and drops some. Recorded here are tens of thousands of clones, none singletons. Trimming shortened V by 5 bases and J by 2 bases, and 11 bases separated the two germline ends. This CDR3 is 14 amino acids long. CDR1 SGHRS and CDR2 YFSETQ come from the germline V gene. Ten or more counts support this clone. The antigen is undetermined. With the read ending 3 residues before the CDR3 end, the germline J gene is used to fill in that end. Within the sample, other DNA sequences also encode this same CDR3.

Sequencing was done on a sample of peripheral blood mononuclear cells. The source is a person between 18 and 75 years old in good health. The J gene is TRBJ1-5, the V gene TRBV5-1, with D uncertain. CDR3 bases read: TGCGCCAGCAGTCCAGATTCCGGCAATCAGCCC. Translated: CASSPDSGNQP. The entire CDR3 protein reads CASSPDSGNQPQHF. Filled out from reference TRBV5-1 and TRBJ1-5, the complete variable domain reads KAGVTQTPRYLIKTRGQQVTLSCSPISGHRSVSWYQQTPGQGLQFLFEYFSETQRNKGNFPGRFSGRQFSNSRSEMNVSTLELGDSALYLCASSPDSGNQPQHFGDGTRLSIL.